This T cell receptor (beta chain) was recorded in a study of blood T cell repertoires in COVID-19. Looking at the study overall: The United States, Italy and Spain supplied acute and convalescent COVID-19 samples.

The germline gives CDR1 SGHRS, CDR2 YFSETQ. CDR3 size: 15 residues. Trimming pared 0 bases from V and 3 bases from J, leaving 7 bases between. Original processing notes: For nucleated cells, counts were estimated from reference gene primer amplification. Libraries were prepared by immunoSEQ multiplex PCR; TCRdb keeps only in-frame clonotypes and omits some of them. From that table come the V and J calls and clone size; the DNA was used to work out D and trimming. The repertoire consists of roughly 100,000 clones, with roughly 79% occurring once and the leading ten covering more than 4%. This TCR was sampled from a man older than 75 with COVID-19, enrolled during active disease. The genes are TRBV5-1 and TRBJ2-6; the D gene is possibly TRBD2 (6 bases). The material sequenced was peripheral blood. The CDR3 spells CASSLGRGGANVLTF. CDR3 in DNA: TGCGCCAGCAGCTTGGGGAGGGGTGGGGCCAACGTCCTGACTTTC.